A single sample gave rise to the 32 T cell receptor beta chains below, sequenced in a study of post-analysis software for immune sequencing data. Points from the study as a whole: TRBV segments more frequent in patients than in controls numbered several and included TRBV5-6, TRBV5-1 and TRBV20-1.

Their antigens are not known. TCR beta cDNA libraries included unique molecular identifiers. In TCRdb, the PCR reads were re-called with MiXCR into one record per CDR3 protein. Among roughly 540,000 distinct CDR3 sequences, roughly 34% were seen once, and the ten largest hold approximately 6%. Sequencing was carried out using blood. The receptors originated from a girl between 2 and 17 years old with multiple sclerosis.

The chain uses TRBV12-3 or TRBV12-4 and TRBJ1-1; D remains ambiguous. Trimming took off 3 bases at V and 5 bases at J, with 4 bases between the two ends. CDR3 size: 11 residues. CDR3 DNA sequence: TGTGCCAGCAGTTTCCAGACTGAAGCTTTCTTT. It codes for CASSFQTEAFF.

In its sample, this clonotype was seen a few times. This chain uses TRBV20-1 with TRBJ2-4; tentative D call: TRBD2 (5 bases). Trimming took off 3 bases at V and 11 bases at J, with 8 bases between the two ends. CDR3 length equals 10 residues. The germline CDR1 and CDR2 sequences are DFQATT and SNEGSKA (reference sequence). CDR3 sequence: CSASRTVQYF. The CDR3 coding sequence is TGCAGTGCTAGCAGGACTGTTCAGTACTTC.

This clonotype was seen more than once but under ten times. This chain connects TRBV5-1 to TRBJ2-3, with D uncertain. V gave up 0 bases and J gave up 11 bases, with 10 bases separating them. The CDR3 sequence is 12 residues long. CDR1 and CDR2 from the germline V gene are SGHRS and YFSETQ. In nucleotides, the CDR3 is TGCGCCAGCAGCTTGGACAGAATGCAGCAGTATTTT. This encodes CASSLDRMQQYF.

The CDR3 DNA is TGTGCCAGCAGCTTTGATCTAGCGGGGGGACATAGAAGCACAGATACGCAGTATTTT. This gives the protein CASSFDLAGGHRSTDTQYF. The V gene is TRBV7-2, the J gene TRBJ2-3, with TRBD2 identical over 11 bases. With V trimmed by 3 bases and J by 0 bases, 11 bases remained unmatched. This CDR3 has 19 residues. Germline V CDR1 and CDR2: SGHTA, FQGNSA.

The V and J genes are TRBV2 and TRBJ2-3, with D possibly being TRBD1 (6 bases). The V gene lost 2 bases and the J gene lost 14 bases, with 23 bases spanning the gap. This CDR3 spans 15 amino acids. Germline lookup yields CDR1 SNHLY and CDR2 FYNNEI. This CDR3 is CASSEQGRGDEKLYF. The CDR3 nucleotides read TGTGCCAGCAGTGAACAGGGGCGAGGCGACGAAAAACTGTATTTT. The full variable domain, in which reference TRBV2 and TRBJ2-3 provide the parts outside the CDR3, is EPEVTQTPSHQVTQMGQEVILRCVPISNHLYFYWYRQILGQKVEFLVSFYNNEISEKSEIFDDQFSVERPDGSNFTLKIRSTKLEDSAMYFCASSEQGRGDEKLYFGPGTRLTVL.

The chain is built from TRBV7-9 and TRBJ2-4, with D possibly TRBD2 on 6 matching bases. V dropped 2 bases and J dropped 13 bases, with 18 bases sitting between them. Germline V gene sequence: CDR1 SEHNR, CDR2 FQNEAQ (reference sequence). The CDR3 extends over 14 amino acids. The CDR3 spells CASSLTLAPGEQYF. The CDR3 region has the DNA TGTGCCAGCAGCTTAACTCTAGCGCCTGGGGAGCAGTACTTC. Full variable domain (remainder filled in from reference TRBV7-9 and TRBJ2-4): DTGVSQNPRHKITKRGQNVTFRCDPISEHNRLYWYRQTLGQGPEFLTYFQNEAQLEKSRLLSDRFSAERPKGSFSTLEIQRTEQGDSAMYLCASSLTLAPGEQYFGAGTRLSVL.

This chain uses TRBV10-3 with TRBJ1-4, with D perhaps matching TRBD1 (5 bases). CDR1 is ENHRY and CDR2 is SYGVKD in the germline V gene. The V gene lost 0 bases and the J gene lost 8 bases, with 13 bases spanning the gap. This CDR3 comprises 15 residues. The CDR3 reads CAISESKGASEKLFF. Here the CDR3 DNA reads TGTGCCATCAGTGAGTCGAAAGGGGCAAGCGAAAAACTGTTTTTT.

In DNA form, the CDR3 reads TGTGCCAGCTCCCGTGTACAGGTCCAACCGAATGGCTACACCTTC. Its protein product is CASSRVQVQPNGYTF. The V gene is TRBV18, the J gene TRBJ1-2; D might be TRBD1 (5 bases). V lost 6 bases and J lost 6, with 20 bases in between. The CDR3 covers 15 residues. Germline V gene lookup returns CDR1 KGHSH and CDR2 LQKENI.

This clonotype appeared a few times. The genes are TRBV29-1 and TRBJ1-2, with TRBD1 matching over 8 bases. The CDR3 sequence is 13 residues long. Per the germline V gene, CDR1 is SQVTM and CDR2 is ANQGSEA. Trimming removed 2 bases from V and 3 bases from J; junction bases left unmatched: 2. The CDR3 sequence is CSVEQGAHYGYTF. In DNA, the CDR3 is TGCAGCGTTGAACAGGGGGCTCACTATGGCTACACCTTC. The full variable domain, in which reference TRBV29-1 and TRBJ1-2 provide the parts outside the CDR3, is SAVISQKPSRDICQRGTSLTIQCQVDSQVTMMFWYRQQPGQSLTLIATANQGSEATYESGFVIDKFPISRPNLTFSTLTVSNMSPEDSSIYLCSVEQGAHYGYTFGSGTRLTVV.

This clonotype was seen only a few times. The genes are TRBV6-1 and TRBJ2-1, with TRBD2 as a possible D gene (6 bases). The CDR3 totals 14 residues. V was trimmed by 5 bases and J by 3 bases, leaving 11 bases between them. The germline V gene has CDR1 MNHNS and CDR2 SASEGT. The CDR3 DNA sequence: TGTGCCAGCAGTCGATTGGAGGGCTACAATGAGCAGTTCTTC. Residues: CASSRLEGYNEQFF.

This chain links TRBV5-4 with TRBJ2-5; possible D gene TRBD2, 6 bases. CDR3 size: 13 residues. Germline V gene lookup returns CDR1 SGHNT and CDR2 YYREEE (reference sequence). Trimming took off 3 bases at V and 5 bases at J, with 11 bases between the two ends. The CDR3 region has the DNA TGTGCCAGCAGCTGGGGACTTCTGGAGACCCAGTACTTC. It codes for CASSWGLLETQYF.

This chain joins TRBV7-9 and TRBJ1-1, with D perhaps matching TRBD1 (5 bases). Trimming took off 5 bases at V and 4 bases at J, with 11 bases between the two ends. There are 13 residues in the CDR3. Per the germline V gene, CDR1 is SEHNR and CDR2 is FQNEAQ (reference sequence). This chain's CDR3 is CASSATGSTEAFF. The DNA for the CDR3 is TGTGCCAGCAGCGCAACAGGCTCCACTGAAGCTTTCTTT.

The chain employs TRBV6-1 and TRBJ1-6; D is ambiguous. Germline-derived CDR1 and CDR2 are MNHNS and SASEGT. The CDR3 runs to 14 residues. V lost 3 bases, J lost 7 bases, and 10 bases lay in between. This CDR3 is CASSELVRNSPLHF. As DNA, the CDR3 is TGTGCCAGCAGTGAGTTGGTTCGGAATTCACCCCTCCACTTT.

This clonotype was seen only a few times. V gene TRBV4-1 combines with J gene TRBJ1-2; D gene uncertain. This CDR3 spans 14 amino acids. Germline V CDR1 and CDR2: MGHRA, YSYEKL. V was clipped by 0 bases and J by 8 bases, with 13 bases between them. CDR3 region: CASSQESSLGGYTF. Written as DNA, the CDR3 is TGCGCCAGCAGCCAAGAGAGCTCCCTGGGCGGCTACACCTTC.

This clonotype appeared a single time. The chain joins TRBV7-2 to TRBJ2-1; 9 bases are a match to TRBD2. CDR1 SGHTA and CDR2 FQGNSA come from the germline V gene. The CDR3 is made up of 16 amino acids. Germline trimming cut 1 base from V and 7 bases from J; bases unmatched to any gene: 8. The CDR3 reads CASSLGPAGGHNEQFF. CDR3 DNA: TGTGCCAGCAGCTTAGGTCCAGCGGGGGGTCATAATGAGCAGTTCTTC.

The rearrangement joins TRBV6-6 to TRBJ1-4; D call uncertain. Trimming left V 2 bases short and J 0 bases short, with 13 bases between. This CDR3 contains 17 residues. CDR1 and CDR2 from the germline V gene are MNHNY and SVGAGI (reference sequence). CDR3 residues: CASSYQLPQSTNEKLFF. CDR3 DNA sequence: TGTGCCAGCAGTTACCAACTGCCCCAGTCAACTAATGAAAAACTGTTTTTT.

This clonotype was seen a few times. The chain uses TRBV7-2 and TRBJ1-2; D remains ambiguous. Between the trimmed V and J ends, which lost 5 bases and 8 bases, there was a span of 15 bases. Germline V CDR1 and CDR2: SGHTA, FQGNSA. This CDR3 spans 13 amino acids. Here the CDR3 reads CASSPEGGAGYTF. Written as DNA, the CDR3 is TGTGCCAGCAGCCCCGAAGGCGGCGCCGGCTACACCTTC. The complete variable domain, with remaining parts taken from reference TRBV7-2 and TRBJ1-2, reads GAGVSQSPSNKVTEKGKDVELRCDPISGHTALYWYRQSLGQGLEFLIYFQGNSAPDKSGLPSDRFSAERTGGSVSTLTIQRTQQEDSAVYLCASSPEGGAGYTFGSGTRLTVV.

This clonotype was seen at least ten times. V gene TRBV11-2 combines with J gene TRBJ2-5; 8 nucleotides agree with TRBD2. With V trimmed by 1 base and J by 4 bases, 8 bases remained unmatched. The CDR3 sequence is 16 residues long. Per germline, CDR1 SGHAT and CDR2 FQNNGV. CDR3 in amino acids: CASSLGSREGGETQYF. The DNA for the CDR3 is TGTGCCAGCAGCTTAGGTAGTCGGGAGGGTGGAGAGACCCAGTACTTC.

This sequence joins TRBV10-3 and TRBJ2-1; 10 positions match TRBD2. The V segment lost 5 bases and the J segment 1 base; nucleotides outside the gene matches: 14. The CDR3 is 19 residues long. CDR1 and CDR2 (germline): ENHRY, SYGVKD. The DNA of the CDR3 is TGTGCCATCAGTCCCGACGGACTAGCGGCACCAGTTTCCTACAATGAGCAGTTCTTC. It is translated as CAISPDGLAAPVSYNEQFF.

This chain connects TRBV5-1 to TRBJ1-1, with a tentative D call TRBD1 (6 bases). V was trimmed by 3 bases and J by 3 bases, leaving 15 bases between them. CDR3 length: 15 residues. The germline V gene encodes CDR1 SGHRS and CDR2 YFSETQ. Written as DNA, the CDR3 is TGCGCCAGCAGCTCCACAGGGCCCAGAGACACTGAAGCTTTCTTT. Translation: CASSSTGPRDTEAFF. The full variable domain, in which reference TRBV5-1 and TRBJ1-1 provide the parts outside the CDR3, is KAGVTQTPRYLIKTRGQQVTLSCSPISGHRSVSWYQQTPGQGLQFLFEYFSETQRNKGNFPGRFSGRQFSNSRSEMNVSTLELGDSALYLCASSSTGPRDTEAFFGQGTRLTVV.

The chain links TRBV7-2 to TRBJ2-5, with 12 bases lining up with TRBD2. CDR1 and CDR2 from the germline V gene are SGHTA and FQGNSA. V dropped 4 bases and J dropped 5; count of bases not matched to a gene: 5. CDR3 length: 15 residues. For the CDR3, the DNA is TGTGCCAGCAGCTGGACTAGCGGGGCGGGGGAGACCCAGTACTTC. It translates to CASSWTSGAGETQYF.

Many counts were recorded for this clonotype. The V gene is TRBV12-3 or TRBV12-4, the J gene TRBJ2-1; the D gene is possibly TRBD2 (5 bases). Trimming pared 6 bases from V and 0 bases from J, leaving 9 bases between. The CDR3 contains 14 residues. In DNA, the CDR3 is TGTGCCAGCAGCGGGGTTGGCTCCTACAATGAGCAGTTCTTC. It is translated as CASSGVGSYNEQFF.

The chain joins TRBV28 to TRBJ1-2, with a possible D match to TRBD1 (6 bases). Germline V gene sequence: CDR1 MDHEN, CDR2 SYDVKM. V was trimmed by 7 bases and J by 9 bases, leaving 15 bases between them. The CDR3 length is 12 residues. The DNA for the CDR3 is TGTGCCAGCACAAACGACAGGCGTCGCTACACCTTC. It specifies CASTNDRRRYTF.

This clonotype was observed a handful of times. The chain has TRBV20-1 and TRBJ2-5; 7 nucleotides line up with TRBD2. The DNA end is a closer match to TRBJ2-7, so the J assignment may be wrong. The CDR3 covers 14 residues. Looked up from germline, CDR1 is DFQATT and CDR2 is SNEGSKA (reference sequence). As DNA, the CDR3 is TGCAGTGCCCCGCGGGGGACGGAGGGCTCCGAGCAGTACTTC. It yields the protein CSAPRGTEGSEQYF.

V and J are TRBV7-3 and TRBJ2-1; D is unresolved. This CDR3 is built from 16 residues. Germline loops: CDR1 SGHTA, CDR2 FQGTGA. V was trimmed by 4 bases and J by 2 bases, leaving 15 bases between them. In nucleotides, the CDR3 is TGTGCCAGCAGCTCGACGGCCGACTGGGCCTACAATGAGCAGTTCTTC. It translates to CASSSTADWAYNEQFF. Drawing the rest from reference TRBV7-3 and TRBJ2-1, the complete variable domain is GAGVSQTPSNKVTEKGKYVELRCDPISGHTALYWYRQSLGQGPEFLIYFQGTGAADDSGLPNDRFFAVRPEGSVSTLKIQRTERGDSAVYLCASSSTADWAYNEQFFGPGTRLTVL.

This clonotype was seen a few times. This sequence joins TRBV15 and TRBJ2-7, with D unclear. The CDR3 sequence is 15 residues long. V lost 0 bases, J lost 2 bases, and 11 bases lay in between. Germline V gene data show CDR1 as LNHNV and CDR2 as YYDKDF (reference sequence). This CDR3 is CATSRDRGRAYEQYF. DNA for the CDR3: TGTGCCACCAGCAGAGATCGTGGCAGAGCCTACGAGCAGTACTTC.

The chain recombines TRBV6-1 with TRBJ1-4; D is ambiguous. V was shortened by 1 base and J by 4 bases, with 10 bases between the two germline ends. This CDR3 spans 15 amino acids. Germline V gene sequence: CDR1 MNHNS, CDR2 SASEGT. The CDR3 region has the DNA TGTGCCAGCAGTGAAGTGTGGGTCGGTAATGAAAAACTGTTTTTT. This translates into CASSEVWVGNEKLFF.

For this clonotype: One base away lies a much larger clone, so this may be a sequencing read error. This chain joins TRBV3-1 and TRBJ2-1; a weak D match, TRBD2 (5 bases). With 5 bases removed from V and 10 bases from J, the gap between germline ends came to 9 bases. The CDR3 contains 11 residues. In germline, CDR1 is LGHDT, CDR2 YNNKEL (reference sequence). The DNA of the CDR3 is TGTGCCAGCAGCTCCGAGGGCGAGCAGTTCTTC. It specifies CASSSEGEQFF.

This clonotype has a handful of counts. This chain links TRBV3-1 with TRBJ1-6; 11 bases line up with TRBD1. Per germline, CDR1 LGHDT and CDR2 YNNKEL (reference sequence). This CDR3 region has 15 residues. V lost 3 bases, J lost 9 bases, and 4 bases stayed unmatched. CDR3 sequence reads: CASSQGQGGISPLHF. For the CDR3, the DNA is TGTGCCAGCAGCCAGGGACAGGGGGGTATTTCACCCCTCCACTTT.

This clonotype was seen a handful of times. CDR3 in DNA: TGCGCCAGCAGCCAGGTCAGAGGAGGCGGGGGTTACAATGAGCAGTTCTTC. This codes for CASSQVRGGGGYNEQFF. The chain couples TRBV4-1 to TRBJ2-1; 7 nucleotides line up with TRBD2. Trimming took 3 bases from V and 4 from J; bases not matched to a gene: 12. Per the germline V gene, CDR1 is MGHRA and CDR2 is YSYEKL. The CDR3 has 17 amino acids.

With respect to this clonotype: At one end the junction does not follow the germline gene, possibly because of a read error. J is TRBJ2-5 and V is TRBV7-7, with D possibly being TRBD2 (6 bases). The germline gives CDR1 SSHAT, CDR2 FNYEAQ (reference sequence). The CDR3 length is 13 residues. CDR3 region: CASSPSDVETQYF. For the CDR3, the DNA is TGTGCTAGCAGCCCTAGCGATGTGGAGACCCAGTACTTC.

This chain's CDR3 is CASSDETSGSNEQFF. The DNA for the CDR3 is TGTGCCAGCAGTGACGAGACTAGCGGGAGCAATGAGCAGTTCTTC. The chain links TRBV6-4 to TRBJ2-1, with TRBD2 identical over 12 bases. With V trimmed by 2 bases and J by 6 bases, 2 bases remained unmatched. Germline V gene data show CDR1 as MRHNA and CDR2 as SNTAGT. This CDR3 has 15 residues.